The 12 T cell receptor beta chains listed next were all sequenced from one sample in a study of naive and memory T cell subsets. An equimolar mix of two oligonucleotides served as the beta constant-region primer for TRBC1 and TRBC2. Four rounds of PCR amplified the ligated cDNA using nested alpha and beta constant-region primers plus SP2. TCRdb reprocessed the UMI-ligation and nested PCR reads with MiXCR, giving one entry per CDR3 protein. The table shows some 110,000 distinct CDR3 sequences, with 35% to 40% occurring only once. Sequencing input: central memory CD4+ T cells from blood. The receptors were sampled from a human donor in good health.

The chain joins TRBV6-5 to TRBJ2-7; D is perhaps TRBD2 (6 bases). V lost 4 bases to trimming and J lost 6 bases, with 10 bases between them. Germline V gene lookup returns CDR1 MNHEY and CDR2 SVGAGI. CDR3 length: 12 residues. The DNA for the CDR3 is TGTGCCAGCAGTTGGGAAGCGGGCGAGCAGTACTTC. Its protein product is CASSWEAGEQYF.

This clonotype was recorded a few times. The chain is built from TRBV6-1 and TRBJ2-5; perhaps TRBD1 as D (6 bases). The V and J ends lost 6 bases and 3 bases respectively, with 8 bases between them. CDR1 MNHNS and CDR2 SASEGT come from the germline V gene. This CDR3 is built from 12 residues. The CDR3 DNA reads as TGTGCCAGCAGATACAGGGAAGAGACCCAGTACTTC. This gives the protein CASRYREETQYF.

This clonotype was observed a handful of times. J is TRBJ2-3 and V is TRBV28, with TRBD2 identical over 10 bases. The CDR3 consists of 15 residues. V lost 7 bases to trimming and J lost 6 bases; unmatched junction nucleotides: 10. CDR1 MDHEN and CDR2 SYDVKM come from the germline V gene. The CDR3 bases are TGTGCCAGCACCCCAACAGCGGGAGGGGGGGATACGCAGTATTTT. Encoded protein: CASTPTAGGGDTQYF.

The chain has TRBV5-1 and TRBJ1-5; 7 nucleotides match TRBD1. Trimming at V came to 0 bases and at J to 2 bases, leaving 2 bases not matched to a gene. The germline V gene encodes CDR1 SGHRS and CDR2 YFSETQ. CDR3 length equals 15 residues. The CDR3 sequence is CASSLGDSGNQPQHF. In DNA, the CDR3 is TGCGCCAGCAGCTTGGGGGACAGCGGCAATCAGCCCCAGCATTTT.

V is TRBV11-2 and J is TRBJ2-2; no firm D call. CDR3 length: 15 amino acids. V was cut by 2 bases and J by 3 bases, with 10 bases left in between. The V gene's germline CDR1 is SGHAT and CDR2 FQNNGV. The CDR3 sequence is CASSLNSWDTGELFF. CDR3 nucleotide sequence: TGTGCCAGCAGCTTAAATAGTTGGGACACCGGGGAGCTGTTTTTT.

The genes are TRBV7-2 and TRBJ2-7; 9 bases are a match to TRBD2. J was trimmed by 7 bases and V by 6 bases; bases with no gene match: 13. CDR1 and CDR2 from the germline V gene are SGHTA and FQGNSA. The CDR3 is made up of 15 amino acids. The CDR3 nucleotides read TGTGCCAGCAGTGCCCCGGAGCGGGGGGTCCTGGAGCAGTACTTC. Translation: CASSAPERGVLEQYF. Using reference TRBV7-2 and TRBJ2-7 for the parts outside the CDR3, the full variable domain is GAGVSQSPSNKVTEKGKDVELRCDPISGHTALYWYRQSLGQGLEFLIYFQGNSAPDKSGLPSDRFSAERTGGSVSTLTIQRTQQEDSAVYLCASSAPERGVLEQYFGPGTRLTVT.

The chain employs TRBV2 and TRBJ2-7, with 7 bases aligning to TRBD1. The CDR3 consists of 13 residues. From germline, CDR1 is SNHLY and CDR2 FYNNEI. J was trimmed by 3 bases and V by 7 bases; bases with no gene match: 6. CDR3 bases: TGTGCCAGCATTGCCGACAGGGTCTACGAGCAGTACTTC. This translates into CASIADRVYEQYF.

In its sample, this clonotype was seen a few times. The chain links TRBV15 to TRBJ2-7; D gene unclear. The CDR3 covers 13 residues. From germline, CDR1 is LNHNV and CDR2 YYDKDF (reference sequence). Trimming took off 5 bases at V and 5 bases at J, with 13 bases between the two ends. The CDR3 coding sequence is TGTGCCACCAGCGGTCAAGTGGAACACGAGCAGTACTTC. Protein: CATSGQVEHEQYF.

The chain recombines TRBV28 with TRBJ1-1, with a weak D call TRBD1 (6 bases). Trimming removed 2 bases from V and 8 bases from J, with 9 bases in between. Germline V lookup: CDR1 MDHEN, CDR2 SYDVKM. The length of the CDR3 is 12 residues. CDR3 loop: CASSLGGREAFF. CDR3 coding DNA: TGTGCCAGCAGTTTAGGGGGCAGGGAAGCTTTCTTT.

The table lists this clonotype with many counts. The rearrangement links TRBV5-1 to TRBJ2-7, with a tentative D call TRBD2 (6 bases). CDR1 and CDR2 from the germline V gene are SGHRS and YFSETQ. The V gene lost 4 bases and the J gene lost 0 bases, with 17 bases spanning the gap. This CDR3 has 16 amino acids. The CDR3 spells CASSKTAGRSSYEQYF. The CDR3 nucleotides are TGCGCCAGCAGCAAGACCGCGGGGCGGAGCTCCTACGAGCAGTACTTC.

This clonotype was seen more than once but under ten times. This sequence joins TRBV27 and TRBJ2-7; 7 bases line up with TRBD2. The CDR3 contains 14 residues. CDR1 is MNHEY and CDR2 is SMNVEV in the germline V gene (reference sequence). Unmatched junction bases numbered 9, after V lost 6 bases and J lost 4 bases. The CDR3 is CASSRTGGTYEQYF. Written as DNA, the CDR3 is TGTGCCAGCAGCAGAACGGGAGGTACTTACGAGCAGTACTTC.

In this sample, this clonotype turned up a few times. CDR3 sequence reads: CASSLSGRNKETQYF. CDR3 in DNA: TGTGCCAGCAGTTTAAGTGGGCGGAACAAAGAGACCCAGTACTTC. The gene calls are TRBV28 and TRBJ2-5; no reliable D call. The CDR3 loop spans 15 amino acids. Between the trimmed V and J ends, which lost 2 bases and 3 bases, there was a span of 13 bases. The V gene's germline CDR1 is MDHEN and CDR2 SYDVKM.